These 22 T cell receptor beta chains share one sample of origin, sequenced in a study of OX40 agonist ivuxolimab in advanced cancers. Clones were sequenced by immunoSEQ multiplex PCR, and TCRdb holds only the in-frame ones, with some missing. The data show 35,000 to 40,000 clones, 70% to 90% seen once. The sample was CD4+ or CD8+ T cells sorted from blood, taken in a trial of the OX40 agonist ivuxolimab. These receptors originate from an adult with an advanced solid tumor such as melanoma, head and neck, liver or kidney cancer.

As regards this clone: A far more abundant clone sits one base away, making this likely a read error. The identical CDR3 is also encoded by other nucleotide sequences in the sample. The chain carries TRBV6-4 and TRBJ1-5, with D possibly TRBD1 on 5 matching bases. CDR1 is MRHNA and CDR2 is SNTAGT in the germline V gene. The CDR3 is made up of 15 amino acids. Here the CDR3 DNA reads TGTGCCAGCAGTTACTCGGGGGGTAGCAATCAGCCCCAGCATTTT. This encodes CASSYSGGSNQPQHF.

The DNA for the CDR3 is TGTGCCAGCAGTTATGGTAGCAATCAGCCCCAGCATTTT. Translated: CASSYGSNQPQHF. The chain recombines TRBV6-5 with TRBJ1-5; unclear D gene. The ends were cut back, 3 bases at V and 0 bases at J, with 3 bases in the middle. CDR1 MNHEY and CDR2 SVGAGI come from the germline V gene. The CDR3 consists of 13 residues.

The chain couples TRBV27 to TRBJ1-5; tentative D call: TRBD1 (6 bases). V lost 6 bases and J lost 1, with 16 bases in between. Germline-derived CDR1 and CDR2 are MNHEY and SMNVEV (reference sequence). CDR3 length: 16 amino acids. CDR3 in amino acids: CASRVLGGRSNQPQHF. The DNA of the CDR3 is TGTGCCAGCAGAGTTCTCGGGGGCAGAAGCAATCAGCCCCAGCATTTT.

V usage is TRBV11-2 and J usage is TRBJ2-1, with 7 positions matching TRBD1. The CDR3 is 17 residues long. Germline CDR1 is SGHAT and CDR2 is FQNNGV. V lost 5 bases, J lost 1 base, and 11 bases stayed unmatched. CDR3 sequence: CASSLGTVFLSYNEQFF. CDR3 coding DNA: TGTGCCAGCAGCCTCGGGACAGTTTTCCTTTCCTACAATGAGCAGTTCTTC.

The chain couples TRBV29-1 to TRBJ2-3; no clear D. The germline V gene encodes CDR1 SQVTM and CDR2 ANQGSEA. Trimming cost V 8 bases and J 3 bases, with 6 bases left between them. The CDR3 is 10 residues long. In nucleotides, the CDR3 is TGCAGCTTCCGAACAGATACGCAGTATTTT. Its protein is CSFRTDTQYF.

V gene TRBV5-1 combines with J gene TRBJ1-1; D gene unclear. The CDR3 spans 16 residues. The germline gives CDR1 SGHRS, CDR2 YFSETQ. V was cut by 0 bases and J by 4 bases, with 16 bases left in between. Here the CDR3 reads CASSLGGLVLTTEAFF. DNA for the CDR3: TGCGCCAGCAGCTTGGGGGGATTGGTCTTGACCACTGAAGCTTTCTTT.

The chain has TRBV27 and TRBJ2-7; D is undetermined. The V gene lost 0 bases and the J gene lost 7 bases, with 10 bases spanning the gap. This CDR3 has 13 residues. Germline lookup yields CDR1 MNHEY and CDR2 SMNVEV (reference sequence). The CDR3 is CASSLSPSTEQYF. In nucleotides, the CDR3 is TGTGCCAGCAGTTTATCGCCCAGTACTGAGCAGTACTTC.

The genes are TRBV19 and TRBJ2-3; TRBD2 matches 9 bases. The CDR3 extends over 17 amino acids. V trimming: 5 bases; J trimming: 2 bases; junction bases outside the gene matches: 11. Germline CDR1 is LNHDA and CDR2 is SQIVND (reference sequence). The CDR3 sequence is CASSGSGSVGPTDTQYF. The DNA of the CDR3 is TGTGCCAGTAGTGGTAGCGGGAGTGTCGGCCCCACAGATACGCAGTATTTT.

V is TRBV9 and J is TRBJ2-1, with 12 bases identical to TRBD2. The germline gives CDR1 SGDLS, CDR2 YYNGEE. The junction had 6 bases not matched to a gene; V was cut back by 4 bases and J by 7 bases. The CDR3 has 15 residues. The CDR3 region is CASSPLAGGVNEQFF. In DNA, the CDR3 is TGTGCCAGCAGCCCGCTAGCGGGGGGGGTAAATGAGCAGTTCTTC.

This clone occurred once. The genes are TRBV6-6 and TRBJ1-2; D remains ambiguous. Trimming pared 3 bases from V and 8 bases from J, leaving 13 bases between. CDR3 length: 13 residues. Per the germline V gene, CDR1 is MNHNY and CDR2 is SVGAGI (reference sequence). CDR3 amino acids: CASSYRQDEGYTF. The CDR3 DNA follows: TGTGCCAGCAGTTATCGGCAGGATGAGGGCTACACCTTC.

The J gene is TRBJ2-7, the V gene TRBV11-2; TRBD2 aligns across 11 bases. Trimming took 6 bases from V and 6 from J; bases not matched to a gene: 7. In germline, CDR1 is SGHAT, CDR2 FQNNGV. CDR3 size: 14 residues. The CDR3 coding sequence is TGTGCCAGCAGTACCGGGACTAGCGGAAGCGAGCAGTACTTC. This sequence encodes CASSTGTSGSEQYF.

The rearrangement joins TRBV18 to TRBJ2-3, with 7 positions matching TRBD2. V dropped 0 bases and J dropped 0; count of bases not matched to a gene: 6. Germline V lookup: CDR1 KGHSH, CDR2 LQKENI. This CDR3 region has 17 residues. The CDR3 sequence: CASSPPTLAASTDTQYF. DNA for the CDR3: TGTGCCAGCTCACCACCGACCCTAGCGGCGAGCACAGATACGCAGTATTTT.

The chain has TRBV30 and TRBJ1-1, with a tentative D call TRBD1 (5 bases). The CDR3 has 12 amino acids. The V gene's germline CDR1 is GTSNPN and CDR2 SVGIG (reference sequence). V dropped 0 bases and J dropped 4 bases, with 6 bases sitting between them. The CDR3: CAWSVGGTEAFF. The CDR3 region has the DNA TGTGCCTGGAGTGTTGGGGGCACTGAAGCTTTCTTT. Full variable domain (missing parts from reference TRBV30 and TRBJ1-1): SQTIHQWPATLVQPVGSPLSLECTVEGTSNPNLYWYRQAAGRGLQLLFYSVGIGQISSEVPQNLSASRPQDRQFILSSKKLLLSDSGFYLCAWSVGGTEAFFGQGTRLTVV.

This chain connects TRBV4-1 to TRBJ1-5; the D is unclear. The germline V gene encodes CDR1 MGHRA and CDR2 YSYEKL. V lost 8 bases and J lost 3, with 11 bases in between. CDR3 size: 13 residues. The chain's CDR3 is CASGDGDNQPQHF. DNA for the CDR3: TGCGCCAGCGGGGATGGGGACAATCAGCCCCAGCATTTT.

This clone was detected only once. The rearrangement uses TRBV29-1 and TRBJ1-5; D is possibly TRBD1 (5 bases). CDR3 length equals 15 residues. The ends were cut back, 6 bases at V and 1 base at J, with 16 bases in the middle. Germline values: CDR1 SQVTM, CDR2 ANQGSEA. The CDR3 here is CSVVLGGVSNQPQHF. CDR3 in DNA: TGCAGCGTGGTTTTGGGGGGGGTGAGCAATCAGCCCCAGCATTTT.

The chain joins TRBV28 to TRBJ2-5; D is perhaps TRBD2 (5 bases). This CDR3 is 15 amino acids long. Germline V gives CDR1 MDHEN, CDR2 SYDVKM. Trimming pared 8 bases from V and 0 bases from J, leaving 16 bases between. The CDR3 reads CASSPGSLYQETQYF. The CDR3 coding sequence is TGTGCCAGCTCCCCGGGAAGCTTGTACCAAGAGACCCAGTACTTC.

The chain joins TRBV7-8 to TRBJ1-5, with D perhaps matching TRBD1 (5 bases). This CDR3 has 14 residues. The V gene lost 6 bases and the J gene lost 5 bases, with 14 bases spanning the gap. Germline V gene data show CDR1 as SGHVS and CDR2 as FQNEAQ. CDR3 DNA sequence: TGTGCCAGCAGGGGACGGAGAGCGGATCAGCCCCAGCATTTT. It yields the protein CASRGRRADQPQHF.

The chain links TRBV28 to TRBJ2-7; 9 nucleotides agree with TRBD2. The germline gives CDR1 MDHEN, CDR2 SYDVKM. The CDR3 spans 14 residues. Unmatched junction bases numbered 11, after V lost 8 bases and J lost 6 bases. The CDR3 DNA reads TGTGCCAGCTCCCAGGAGCGGGAGGCTGGCGAGCAGTACTTC. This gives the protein CASSQEREAGEQYF.

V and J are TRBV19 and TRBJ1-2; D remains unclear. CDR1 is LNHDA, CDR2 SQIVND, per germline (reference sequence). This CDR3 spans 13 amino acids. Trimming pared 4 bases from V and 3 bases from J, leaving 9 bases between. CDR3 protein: CASSKVGDYGYTF. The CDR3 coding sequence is TGTGCCAGTAGTAAGGTGGGCGACTATGGCTACACCTTC. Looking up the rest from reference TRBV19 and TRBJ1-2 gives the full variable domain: DGGITQSPKYLFRKEGQNVTLSCEQNLNHDAMYWYRQDPGQGLRLIYYSQIVNDFQKGDIAEGYSVSREKKESFPLTVTSAQKNPTAFYLCASSKVGDYGYTFGSGTRLTVV.

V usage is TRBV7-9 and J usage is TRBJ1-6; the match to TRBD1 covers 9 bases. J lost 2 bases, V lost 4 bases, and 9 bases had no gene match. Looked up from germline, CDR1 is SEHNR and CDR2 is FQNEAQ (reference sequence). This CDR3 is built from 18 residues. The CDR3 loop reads CASSYLRTGDPYNSPLHF. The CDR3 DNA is TGTGCCAGCAGCTACCTGCGGACAGGGGATCCCTATAATTCACCCCTCCACTTT.

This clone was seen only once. The CDR3 loop is CASSQARETPYNEQFF. CDR3 DNA: TGCGCCAGCAGCCAAGCGCGCGAGACACCCTACAATGAGCAGTTCTTC. The V gene is TRBV4-1, the J gene TRBJ2-1; D not certain. The CDR3 runs 16 residues. Trimming pared 1 base from V and 2 bases from J, leaving 12 bases between. Germline-derived CDR1 and CDR2 are MGHRA and YSYEKL.

The CDR3 sequence: CATSSGTSGINEQFF. Written as DNA, the CDR3 is TGTGCCACGAGCTCCGGGACTAGCGGAATCAATGAGCAGTTCTTC. J is TRBJ2-1 and V is TRBV15; the match to TRBD2 covers 11 bases. The length of the CDR3 is 15 residues. From germline, CDR1 is LNHNV and CDR2 YYDKDF (reference sequence). The J segment lost 6 bases and the V segment lost 9 bases, leaving 10 bases of the junction unmatched.